The clone carrying this TCR beta chain was found many times. Its antigen is unknown. These data come from a study of naive and memory T cell subsets. An equimolar mix of two oligonucleotides served as the beta constant-region primer for TRBC1 and TRBC2. Ligated cDNA was amplified by four rounds of PCR with nested alpha and beta constant-region primers and SP2. A 12-nucleotide UMI and the SP2 primer were added to the cDNA 3' end by oligonucleotide ligation. Each CDR3 protein gets one entry after TCRdb re-called the UMI-ligation and nested PCR reads with MiXCR. The sample holds roughly 100,000 distinct CDR3 sequences, around 10% seen once. The CDR3 spans 16 residues. V was clipped by 0 bases and J by 6 bases; unmatched bases: 6. Germline values: CDR1 LGHNA, CDR2 YSLEER. Study results and limitations: Over 90% of naive TCR sequences appeared only once, unlike memory subsets. A few larger clonotypes appeared in naive repertoires, especially CD8, possibly memory cells re-expressing CD45RA. Clonotypes here are unpaired alpha or beta chain sequences.

The rearrangement links TRBV4-3 to TRBJ2-1; 9 bases fit TRBD2. The clonotype was recovered from a human donor in good health. Sequencing was done on a sample of naive CD4+ T cells from blood. CDR3 sequence reads: CASSQDYGTSINEQFF. The DNA of the CDR3 is TGCGCCAGCAGCCAAGATTACGGGACTAGCATCAATGAGCAGTTCTTC.